This TCR beta chain stems from a study of human T cells and chemical hapten exposure. Across the whole study: The use of 2% DPC on around 2 cm by around 2 cm of upper inner arm skin constituted sensitization.

Time point defined: patch test 2, 6 weeks after DPC sensitization. Treatment denoted: therapeutic diphenylcyclopropenone sensitization with weekly scalp DPC. The germline gives CDR1 SQVTM, CDR2 ANQGSEA. This CDR3 has 11 residues. Trimming removed 8 bases from V and 4 bases from J; junction bases left unmatched: 4. One entry per CDR3 protein, called by TCRdb with MiXCR from the RACE reads. Of 80,000 to 95,000 distinct CDR3 sequences in the sample, roughly 11% were seen once. This clonotype was detected many times. Its matching antigen is unknown. Study-level results: It was expanded TCRs that formed significantly more large CDR3 similarity clusters than controls did.

This TCR was sampled from a man between 18 and 29 years old with alopecia areata. Some clones in this sample may be carry-over from other donors' samples. The V and J genes are TRBV29-1 and TRBJ1-2, with 7 bases matching TRBD1. The sequenced sample was whole blood, obtained in connection with sensitization to the hapten diphenylcyclopropenone (DPC). The CDR3 sequence is CSLRTGYGYTF. For the CDR3, the DNA is TGCAGCTTACGGACAGGCTATGGCTACACCTTC.